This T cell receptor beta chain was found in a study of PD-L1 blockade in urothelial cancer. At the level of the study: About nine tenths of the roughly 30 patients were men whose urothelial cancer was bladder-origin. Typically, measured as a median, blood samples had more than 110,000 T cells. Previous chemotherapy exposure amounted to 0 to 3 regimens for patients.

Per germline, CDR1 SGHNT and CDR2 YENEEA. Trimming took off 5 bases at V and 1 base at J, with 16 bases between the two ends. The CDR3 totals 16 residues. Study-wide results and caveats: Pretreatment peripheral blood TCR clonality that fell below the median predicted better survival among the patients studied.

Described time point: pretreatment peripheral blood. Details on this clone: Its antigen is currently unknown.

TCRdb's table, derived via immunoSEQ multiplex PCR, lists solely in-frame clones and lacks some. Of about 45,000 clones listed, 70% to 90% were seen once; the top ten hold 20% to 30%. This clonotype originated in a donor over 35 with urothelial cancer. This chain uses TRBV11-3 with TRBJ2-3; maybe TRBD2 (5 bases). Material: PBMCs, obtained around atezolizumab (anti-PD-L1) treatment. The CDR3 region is CASSPHRAGRTDTQYF. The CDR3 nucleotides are TGTGCCAGCAGCCCCCATAGGGCGGGCCGCACAGATACGCAGTATTTT.